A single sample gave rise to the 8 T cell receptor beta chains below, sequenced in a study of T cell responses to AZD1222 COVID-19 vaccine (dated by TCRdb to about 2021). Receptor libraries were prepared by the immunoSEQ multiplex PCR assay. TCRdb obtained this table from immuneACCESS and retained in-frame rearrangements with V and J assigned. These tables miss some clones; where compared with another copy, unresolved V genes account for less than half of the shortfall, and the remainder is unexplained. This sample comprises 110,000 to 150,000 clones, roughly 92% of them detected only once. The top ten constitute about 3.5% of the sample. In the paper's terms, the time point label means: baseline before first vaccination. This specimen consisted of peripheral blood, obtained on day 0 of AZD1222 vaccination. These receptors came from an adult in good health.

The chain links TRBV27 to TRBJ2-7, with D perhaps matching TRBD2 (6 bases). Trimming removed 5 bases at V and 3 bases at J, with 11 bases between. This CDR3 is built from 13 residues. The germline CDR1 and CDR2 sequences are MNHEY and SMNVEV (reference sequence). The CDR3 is CASSLGLFYEQYF. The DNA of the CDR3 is TGTGCCAGCAGTCTGGGACTTTTCTACGAGCAGTACTTC.

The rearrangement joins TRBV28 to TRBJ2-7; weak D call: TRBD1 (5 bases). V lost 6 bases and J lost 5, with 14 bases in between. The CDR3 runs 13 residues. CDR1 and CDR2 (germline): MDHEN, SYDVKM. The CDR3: CASSPGAGHEQYF. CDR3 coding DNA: TGTGCCAGCAGCCCCGGCGCAGGGCACGAGCAGTACTTC.

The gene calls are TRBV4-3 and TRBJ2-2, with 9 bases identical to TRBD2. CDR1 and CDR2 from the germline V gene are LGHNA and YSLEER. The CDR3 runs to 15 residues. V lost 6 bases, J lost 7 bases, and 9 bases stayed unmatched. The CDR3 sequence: CASRYSSGGGGELFF. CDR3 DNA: TGCGCCAGCAGATACAGTAGCGGGGGCGGCGGGGAGCTGTTTTTT.

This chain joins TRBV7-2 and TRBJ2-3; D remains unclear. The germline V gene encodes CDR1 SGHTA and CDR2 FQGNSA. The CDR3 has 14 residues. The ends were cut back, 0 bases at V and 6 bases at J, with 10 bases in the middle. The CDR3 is CASSLASFADTQYF. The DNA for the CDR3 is TGTGCCAGCAGCTTAGCAAGTTTTGCGGATACGCAGTATTTT.

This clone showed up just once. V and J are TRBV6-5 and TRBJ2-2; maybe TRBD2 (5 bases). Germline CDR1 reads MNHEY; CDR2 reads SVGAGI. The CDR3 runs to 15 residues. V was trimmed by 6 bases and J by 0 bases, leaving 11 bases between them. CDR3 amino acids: CASRVATTNTGELFF. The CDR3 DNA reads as TGTGCCAGCAGAGTAGCGACAACGAACACCGGGGAGCTGTTTTTT.

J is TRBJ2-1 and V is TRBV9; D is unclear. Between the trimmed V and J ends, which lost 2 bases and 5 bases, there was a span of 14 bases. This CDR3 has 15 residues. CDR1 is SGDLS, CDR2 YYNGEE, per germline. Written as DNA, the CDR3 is TGTGCCAGCAGCGTGGAGCATAGCCCGCACAATGAGCAGTTCTTC. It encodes CASSVEHSPHNEQFF.

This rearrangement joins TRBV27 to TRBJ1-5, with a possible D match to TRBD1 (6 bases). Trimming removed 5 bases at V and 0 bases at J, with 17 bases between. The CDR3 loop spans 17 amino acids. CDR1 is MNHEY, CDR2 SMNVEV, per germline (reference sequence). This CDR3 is CASSTTADSFSNQPQHF. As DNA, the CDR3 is TGTGCCAGCAGTACTACCGCGGACAGTTTTAGCAATCAGCCCCAGCATTTT.

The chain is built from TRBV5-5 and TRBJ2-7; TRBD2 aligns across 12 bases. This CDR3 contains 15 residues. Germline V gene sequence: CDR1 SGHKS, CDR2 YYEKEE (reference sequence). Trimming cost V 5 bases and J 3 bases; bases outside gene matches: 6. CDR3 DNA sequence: TGTGCCAGCAGGGAAGGACTAGCGGGAAACTACGAGCAGTACTTC. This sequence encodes CASREGLAGNYEQYF.